This T cell receptor (beta chain) is drawn from a study of blood T cell repertoires in COVID-19. Turning to the study itself: PBMCs, B-cell-depleted T cells, or T cells provided the cDNA or gDNA that made up the material.

Trimming stripped 0 bases from V and 6 bases from J, with 12 bases between. CDR1 is SGDLS and CDR2 is YYNGEE in the germline V gene. The CDR3 length is 14 residues. Generated by immunoSEQ multiplex PCR, the TCRdb table keeps only in-frame clones and is missing some. The sample carries more than 15,000 clones, approximately 84% recorded once. The chain carries TRBV9 and TRBJ2-5; TRBD2 might be the D (6 bases). Sequencing was performed on peripheral blood. The receptor comes from a human donor with active COVID-19. The donor label of this sample is uncertain. The CDR3 DNA follows: TGTGCCAGCAGCGTAGGACTAGGTGAGAAGACCCAGTACTTC. Protein product: CASSVGLGEKTQYF.